These 27 T cell receptor beta chains were sequenced from one sample in a study of blood T cell repertoires in COVID-19. Clones were read by immunoSEQ multiplex PCR, and TCRdb kept only the in-frame ones, dropping some. Of 180,000 or so clones listed, 80% to 90% are singletons. Material for sequencing was peripheral blood. Receptor source: a man in his sixties with acute or convalescent COVID-19.

The V call is TRBV11-2, the J call TRBJ1-4; 7 bases agree with TRBD1. The CDR3 sequence is 14 residues long. CDR1 and CDR2 from the germline V gene are SGHAT and FQNNGV. The junction had 8 bases not matched to a gene; V was cut back by 5 bases and J by 8 bases. The CDR3 nucleotides are TGTGCCAGCAGCCGCGACAGGGAAGACGAAAAACTGTTTTTT. It specifies CASSRDREDEKLFF.

The CDR3 bases are TGTGCCAGCATTGGACAGTCGGACCTCTATGGCTACACCTTC. Translation: CASIGQSDLYGYTF. V and J are TRBV2 and TRBJ1-2; D may be TRBD1 (6 bases). Germline V gives CDR1 SNHLY, CDR2 FYNNEI. The CDR3 totals 14 residues. V was cut by 7 bases and J by 4 bases, with 16 bases left in between.

The chain joins TRBV6-2 or TRBV6-3 to TRBJ2-7, with a possible D match to TRBD2 (5 bases). The V gene's germline CDR1 is MNHEY and CDR2 SVGEGT. Trimming cost V 2 bases and J 6 bases, with 5 bases left between them. CDR3 size: 11 residues. The DNA of the CDR3 is TGTGCCAGCAGTTACGGAGGCGAGCAGTACTTC. Its translation: CASSYGGEQYF.

The rearrangement links TRBV6-2 or TRBV6-3 to TRBJ1-2, with TRBD1 matching over 7 bases. Germline V gives CDR1 MNHEY, CDR2 SVGEGT. The CDR3 length is 14 residues. The V and J ends lost 2 bases and 6 bases, in that order; junction bases with no gene match: 6. The CDR3 reads CASSYADRAHGYTF. CDR3 coding DNA: TGTGCCAGCAGTTACGCCGACAGGGCACATGGCTACACCTTC.

CDR3 DNA sequence: TGCGCCAGCAGCTTGGCCACAGGGGGAGGTCAGCCCCAGCATTTT. It yields the protein CASSLATGGGQPQHF. The V and J genes are TRBV5-1 and TRBJ1-5; 8 bases map to TRBD1. CDR1 and CDR2 (germline): SGHRS, YFSETQ. Trimming cost V 0 bases and J 6 bases; bases outside gene matches: 5. The CDR3 is 15 amino acids.

The chain joins TRBV9 to TRBJ1-2; maybe TRBD1 (5 bases). The germline V gene encodes CDR1 SGDLS and CDR2 YYNGEE. The CDR3 length is 14 residues. The V and J ends lost 4 bases and 4 bases respectively, with 14 bases between them. CDR3 residues: CASSPMDGGYGYTF. For the CDR3, the DNA is TGTGCCAGCAGCCCGATGGACGGGGGCTATGGCTACACCTTC.

V is TRBV28 and J is TRBJ1-1; TRBD1 matches at 11 bases. After removal of 2 bases from V and 4 bases from J, the junction contained 3 bases not matched to a gene. There are 15 residues in the CDR3. CDR1 and CDR2 from the germline V gene are MDHEN and SYDVKM. CDR3: CASSLPGTGGTEAFF. DNA of the CDR3: TGTGCCAGCAGTTTACCGGGGACAGGGGGCACTGAAGCTTTCTTT.

The rearrangement links TRBV10-1 to TRBJ2-2; no clear D. V shed 2 bases and J shed 7 bases, with 8 bases lying between them. Germline CDR1 reads WNHNN; CDR2 reads SYGVQD (reference sequence). The CDR3 covers 13 residues. The CDR3 region has the DNA TGCGCCAGCAGTGAGGGAGTGATCGGGGAGCTGTTTTTT. Residues: CASSEGVIGELFF.

The chain couples TRBV2 to TRBJ1-2; maybe TRBD1 (6 bases). Per the germline V gene, CDR1 is SNHLY and CDR2 is FYNNEI. V lost 7 bases and J 2 bases, leaving 14 bases between the germline ends. The CDR3 contains 14 residues. Here the CDR3 DNA reads TGTGCCAGCAACCGGGAAGGACAGAACTATGGCTACACCTTC. This gives the protein CASNREGQNYGYTF.

The V call is TRBV10-1, the J call TRBJ2-3; D perhaps matches TRBD2 (5 bases). The CDR3 runs to 17 residues. The ends were cut back, 4 bases at V and 1 base at J, with 18 bases in the middle. CDR1 WNHNN and CDR2 SYGVQD come from the germline V gene (reference sequence). The CDR3 nucleotides read TGCGCCAGCAGTGCCGTCGGGGTAACCGTTCGCACAGATACGCAGTATTTT. Translating it yields CASSAVGVTVRTDTQYF.

The V gene is TRBV28, the J gene TRBJ2-3, with 9 bases fitting TRBD2. V shed 6 bases, J shed 4 bases, and the junction held 5 bases outside the gene matches. The CDR3 runs 14 residues. CDR1 is MDHEN, CDR2 SYDVKM, per germline. The CDR3 reads CASRLAGRADTQYF. The DNA of the CDR3 is TGTGCCAGCAGGCTAGCGGGACGCGCAGATACGCAGTATTTT. Together with reference TRBV28 and TRBJ2-3, the CDR3 gives the full variable domain: DVKVTQSSRYLVKRTGEKVFLECVQDMDHENMFWYRQDPGLGLRLIYFSYDVKMKEKGDIPEGYSVSREKKERFSLILESASTNQTSMYLCASRLAGRADTQYFGPGTRLTVL.

V is TRBV12-5 and J is TRBJ2-5, with TRBD1 matching over 7 bases. The V segment lost 4 bases and the J segment 4 bases; nucleotides outside the gene matches: 3. This CDR3 has 13 amino acids. Germline V gene sequence: CDR1 LGHNT, CDR2 FRNRAP. The CDR3 DNA reads as TGTGCTAGTGGTTCCTCAGGGGGAGAGACCCAGTACTTC. Translated: CASGSSGGETQYF. The whole variable domain, remainder taken from reference TRBV12-5 and TRBJ2-5, is DARVTQTPRHKVTEMGQEVTMRCQPILGHNTVFWYRQTMMQGLELLAYFRNRAPLDDSGMPKDRFSAEMPDATLATLKIQPSEPRDSAVYFCASGSSGGETQYFGPGTRLLVL.

The CDR3 DNA sequence: TGTGCCAGCAGTTTGGAAAGCGGGCCCGGGTACTTC. This encodes CASSLESGPGYF. The V call is TRBV28, the J call TRBJ2-7, with D perhaps matching TRBD2 (6 bases). This CDR3 spans 12 amino acids. The germline V gene encodes CDR1 MDHEN and CDR2 SYDVKM. V was shortened by 3 bases and J by 12 bases, with 15 bases between the two germline ends.

The chain recombines TRBV24-1 with TRBJ2-2; 9 nucleotides align to TRBD1. CDR3 length: 16 amino acids. J lost 1 base, V lost 7 bases, and 6 bases had no gene match. The V gene's germline CDR1 is KGHDR and CDR2 SFDVKD. CDR3 nucleotide sequence: TGTGCCACCAGCGACCCGGGACAGGGGAACACCGGGGAGCTGTTTTTT. Translation: CATSDPGQGNTGELFF.

V gene TRBV7-9 combines with J gene TRBJ1-6, with D possibly being TRBD1 (5 bases). The CDR3 spans 12 residues. V was cut by 4 bases and J by 13 bases, with 11 bases left in between. Germline V CDR1 and CDR2: SEHNR, FQNEAQ (reference sequence). The CDR3 here is CASSSTGLPLHF. The CDR3 DNA follows: TGTGCCAGCAGCTCCACAGGTTTGCCCCTCCACTTT.

V usage is TRBV29-1 and J usage is TRBJ2-3; 10 nucleotides line up with TRBD2. V dropped 6 bases and J dropped 3; count of bases not matched to a gene: 3. In germline, CDR1 is SQVTM, CDR2 ANQGSEA. The CDR3 has 13 amino acids. The CDR3 is CSVVSGRTDTQYF. As DNA, the CDR3 is TGCAGCGTGGTTAGCGGGAGGACAGATACGCAGTATTTT.

The chain has TRBV5-1 and TRBJ2-2, with 7 nucleotides matching TRBD2. The length of the CDR3 is 16 residues. Unmatched junction bases numbered 11, after V lost 3 bases and J lost 6 bases. From germline, CDR1 is SGHRS and CDR2 YFSETQ. The CDR3 nucleotides are TGCGCCAGCAGCTCCGGGGGAGGGCAATCGCCCGGGGAGCTGTTTTTT. The encoded protein is CASSSGGGQSPGELFF.

This clone was observed a single time. The chain couples TRBV2 to TRBJ2-7, with TRBD2 matching 7 bases. This CDR3 is 14 amino acids long. Germline trimming cut 3 bases from V and 6 bases from J; bases unmatched to any gene: 8. From germline, CDR1 is SNHLY and CDR2 FYNNEI. The CDR3 is CASSDMGGSGEQYF. In nucleotides, the CDR3 is TGTGCCAGCAGTGACATGGGCGGGAGTGGCGAGCAGTACTTC.

V usage is TRBV5-6 and J usage is TRBJ1-1; 9 bases fit TRBD1. The ends lost 5 bases at V and 6 bases at J; junction bases unmatched: 8. This CDR3 spans 14 amino acids. Germline CDR1 is SGHDT and CDR2 is YYEEEE. This chain's CDR3 is CASRAGTGTAEAFF. CDR3 nucleotide sequence: TGTGCCAGCAGAGCCGGGACAGGGACGGCTGAAGCTTTCTTT.

This clone was seen a handful of times. The J gene is TRBJ2-1, the V gene TRBV3-1 (or the pseudogene TRBV3-2), with D possibly matching TRBD2 (6 bases). CDR3 length: 14 amino acids. Germline-derived CDR1 and CDR2 are LGHDT and YNNKEL (reference sequence). The V gene lost 5 bases and the J gene lost 4 bases, with 12 bases spanning the gap. In DNA, the CDR3 is TGTGCCAGCAGCGTACCGGGGGATTACAATGAGCAGTTCTTC. This sequence encodes CASSVPGDYNEQFF.

The chain combines TRBV7-3 with TRBJ1-2, with 7 bases fitting TRBD1. Losses at the gene ends were 2 bases for V and 6 bases for J; bases not matched to a gene: 3. Germline V lookup: CDR1 SGHTA, CDR2 FQGTGA. The CDR3 is 13 residues long. CDR3 residues: CASSLLGTDGYTF. As DNA, the CDR3 is TGTGCCAGCAGCTTATTAGGGACAGATGGCTACACCTTC.

A word on this clone: This CDR3 is also generated by other DNA sequences in the sample. The V and J genes are TRBV19 and TRBJ2-7; TRBD2 might be the D (5 bases). The CDR3 totals 11 residues. The germline V and J ends were trimmed by 9 bases and 7 bases, with 13 bases remaining between them. The germline V gene has CDR1 LNHDA and CDR2 SQIVND (reference sequence). The CDR3 region has the DNA TGTGCCAGCAGTGGTTCGGGAGAGCAGTACTTC. It codes for CASSGSGEQYF.

The chain recombines TRBV5-4 with TRBJ2-7; D gene ambiguous. Per germline, CDR1 SGHNT and CDR2 YYREEE (reference sequence). CDR3 length: 12 amino acids. The V gene lost 5 bases and the J gene lost 0 bases, with 6 bases spanning the gap. CDR3 sequence: CASSYSSYEQYF. The CDR3 DNA reads TGTGCCAGCAGTTATAGCTCCTACGAGCAGTACTTC.

The chain has TRBV5-1 and TRBJ1-1, with unresolved D. There are 14 residues in the CDR3. The germline V and J ends were trimmed by 3 bases and 0 bases, with 9 bases remaining between them. Germline V gives CDR1 SGHRS, CDR2 YFSETQ. CDR3 in DNA: TGCGCCAGCAGCTACGGCACTATGAACACTGAAGCTTTCTTT. Protein sequence: CASSYGTMNTEAFF.

The chain joins TRBV6-5 to TRBJ1-3; D not resolved. Germline V gene sequence: CDR1 MNHEY, CDR2 SVGAGI. This CDR3 comprises 14 residues. Between the trimmed V and J ends, which lost 6 bases and 0 bases, there was a span of 9 bases. CDR3 sequence (DNA): TGTGCCAGCAGCGGGGATAGCTCTGGAAACACCATATATTTT. Its protein product is CASSGDSSGNTIYF.

This chain joins TRBV2 and TRBJ2-3; 7 positions agree with TRBD1. V trimming: 8 bases; J trimming: 3 bases; junction bases outside the gene matches: 8. CDR1 is SNHLY, CDR2 FYNNEI, per germline. The CDR3 has 14 residues. The CDR3 spells CASASRGWTDTQYF. The CDR3 nucleotides read TGTGCCAGCGCCAGCAGGGGGTGGACAGATACGCAGTATTTT.

This sequence joins TRBV5-1 and TRBJ2-7, with 7 bases aligning to TRBD1. V lost 3 bases to trimming and J lost 2 bases; unmatched junction nucleotides: 8. The CDR3 covers 15 residues. Germline CDR1 reads SGHRS; CDR2 reads YFSETQ. Here the CDR3 reads CASSSPSTGTYEQYF. In DNA form, the CDR3 reads TGCGCCAGCAGCTCTCCCTCGACAGGGACCTACGAGCAGTACTTC.